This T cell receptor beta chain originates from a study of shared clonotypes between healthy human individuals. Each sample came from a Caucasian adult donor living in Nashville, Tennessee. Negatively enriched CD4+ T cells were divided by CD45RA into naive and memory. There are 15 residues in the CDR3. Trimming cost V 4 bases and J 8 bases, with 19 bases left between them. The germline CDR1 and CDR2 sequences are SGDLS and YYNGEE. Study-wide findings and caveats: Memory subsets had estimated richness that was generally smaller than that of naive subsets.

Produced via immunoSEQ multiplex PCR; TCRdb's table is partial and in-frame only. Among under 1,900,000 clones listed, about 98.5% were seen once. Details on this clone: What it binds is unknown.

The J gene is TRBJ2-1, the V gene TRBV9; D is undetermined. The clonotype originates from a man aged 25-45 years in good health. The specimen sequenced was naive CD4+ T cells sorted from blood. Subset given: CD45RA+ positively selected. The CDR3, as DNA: TGTGCCAGCAGCCTCTCGACTCGGTCGGACGATGAGCAGTTCTTC. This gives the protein CASSLSTRSDDEQFF.